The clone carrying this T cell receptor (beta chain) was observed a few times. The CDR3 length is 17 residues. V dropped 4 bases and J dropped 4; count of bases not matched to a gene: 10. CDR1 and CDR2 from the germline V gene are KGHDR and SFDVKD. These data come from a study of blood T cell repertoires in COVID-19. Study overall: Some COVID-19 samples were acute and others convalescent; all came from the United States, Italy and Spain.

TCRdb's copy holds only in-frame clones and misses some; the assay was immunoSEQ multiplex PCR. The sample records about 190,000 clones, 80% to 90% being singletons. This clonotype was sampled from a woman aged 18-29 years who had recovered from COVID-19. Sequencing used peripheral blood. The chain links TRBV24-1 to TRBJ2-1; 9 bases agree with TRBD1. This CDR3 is CATSDSQGAGSYNEQFF. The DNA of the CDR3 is TGTGCCACCAGTGACTCACAGGGGGCCGGCTCGTACAATGAGCAGTTCTTC.